The 21 T cell receptor beta chains presented below share a single source sample, sequenced in a study of cytomegalovirus exposure and HLA in healthy donors. The PCR had 60 Vbeta and 13 Jbeta primers. Using immunoSEQ multiplex PCR, the repertoire was profiled, and TCRdb retains in-frame clones only, with some absent. The sample lists approximately 210,000 clones; 60% to 80% were seen once. Sequences were obtained from PBMCs. The source of these receptors is a male donor in good health and CMV-seronegative.

There are a few counts of this clone. V usage is TRBV2 and J usage is TRBJ2-1, with 10 nucleotides matching TRBD2. Germline values: CDR1 SNHLY, CDR2 FYNNEI. The CDR3 is made up of 14 amino acids. V dropped 7 bases and J dropped 7; count of bases not matched to a gene: 7. CDR3 coding DNA: TGTGCCAGCATAAGCGGGAGGGATTGGAATGAGCAGTTCTTC. This codes for CASISGRDWNEQFF. Looking up the rest from reference TRBV2 and TRBJ2-1 gives the full variable domain: EPEVTQTPSHQVTQMGQEVILRCVPISNHLYFYWYRQILGQKVEFLVSFYNNEISEKSEIFDDQFSVERPDGSNFTLKIRSTKLEDSAMYFCASISGRDWNEQFFGPGTRLTVL.

The chain joins TRBV7-2 to TRBJ1-2; 8 nucleotides align to TRBD1. Losses at the gene ends were 4 bases for V and 6 bases for J; bases not matched to a gene: 4. The CDR3 has 13 residues. The germline gives CDR1 SGHTA, CDR2 FQGNSA. CDR3 sequence: CASSSGQGHGYTF. CDR3 nucleotide sequence: TGTGCCAGCAGCTCAGGACAGGGCCATGGCTACACCTTC.

The chain is built from TRBV5-1 and TRBJ2-5; 10 nucleotides align to TRBD1. V lost 4 bases to trimming and J lost 3 bases; unmatched junction nucleotides: 3. Germline loops: CDR1 SGHRS, CDR2 YFSETQ. This CDR3 spans 14 amino acids. The CDR3 region has the DNA TGCGCCAGCAGCCCGGACAGGGGGAAAGAGACCCAGTACTTC. It translates to CASSPDRGKETQYF.

V gene TRBV10-1 combines with J gene TRBJ1-6; maybe TRBD1 (6 bases). The length of the CDR3 is 14 residues. V dropped 4 bases and J dropped 7 bases, with 11 bases sitting between them. The germline gives CDR1 WNHNN, CDR2 SYGVQD (reference sequence). CDR3: CASSATGYNSPLHF. Here the CDR3 DNA reads TGCGCCAGCAGTGCAACAGGGTACAATTCACCCCTCCACTTT.

V is TRBV7-9 and J is TRBJ2-4, with 8 nucleotides matching TRBD2. CDR1 SEHNR and CDR2 FQNEAQ come from the germline V gene (reference sequence). The V gene end was trimmed by 4 bases and the J gene end by 8 bases; junction bases not matched to a gene: 10. The CDR3 contains 15 residues. The CDR3, as DNA: TGTGCCAGCAGCTCGGGAGGGGTAGATTGGGACATTCAGTACTTC. It yields the protein CASSSGGVDWDIQYF.

V gene TRBV9 combines with J gene TRBJ2-2; 9 bases agree with TRBD1. The CDR3 is made up of 15 amino acids. V lost 0 bases to trimming and J lost 8 bases; unmatched junction nucleotides: 5. CDR1 is SGDLS and CDR2 is YYNGEE in the germline V gene. In DNA, the CDR3 is TGTGCCAGCAGCGTAGGGACAGGGGTACAAGGGGAGCTGTTTTTT. Translated: CASSVGTGVQGELFF.

The V and J genes are TRBV28 and TRBJ1-4, with 8 bases that match TRBD1. Germline V lookup: CDR1 MDHEN, CDR2 SYDVKM. V lost 5 bases to trimming and J lost 0 bases; unmatched junction nucleotides: 5. This CDR3 spans 16 amino acids. The CDR3 DNA follows: TGTGCCAGCAGTCTGGGACAGGAGGCAACTAATGAAAAACTGTTTTTT. Its translation is CASSLGQEATNEKLFF.

The gene calls are TRBV28 and TRBJ1-1; TRBD1 is a possible D gene (5 bases). The V end was cut by 2 bases, the J end by 4 bases, with 11 bases between. This CDR3 comprises 14 residues. Germline-derived CDR1 and CDR2 are MDHEN and SYDVKM. DNA of the CDR3: TGTGCCAGCAGTTTAGGGGGGGATAGCACTGAAGCTTTCTTT. Translation: CASSLGGDSTEAFF.

The chain carries TRBV4-2 and TRBJ2-5; 7 bases are a match to TRBD2. The end of the DNA is better explained by TRBJ2-7, so the J call may be wrong. The CDR3 has 16 amino acids. Per the germline V gene, CDR1 is LGHNA and CDR2 is YNFKEQ. As DNA, the CDR3 is TGTGCCAGCAGCCAAGGTGCCGGGACTACCTCCTACGAGCAGTACTTC. Its translation is CASSQGAGTTSYEQYF.

V is TRBV2 and J is TRBJ1-6; D ambiguous. The CDR3 is 13 residues long. V lost 8 bases and J lost 5, with 10 bases in between. Looked up from germline, CDR1 is SNHLY and CDR2 is FYNNEI. The DNA of the CDR3 is TGTGCCAGCCAGTCTCACCATAATTCACCCCTCCACTTT. Protein: CASQSHHNSPLHF. The whole variable domain, filled in from reference TRBV2 and TRBJ1-6, reads EPEVTQTPSHQVTQMGQEVILRCVPISNHLYFYWYRQILGQKVEFLVSFYNNEISEKSEIFDDQFSVERPDGSNFTLKIRSTKLEDSAMYFCASQSHHNSPLHFGNGTRLTVT.

The chain is built from TRBV6-5 and TRBJ2-3, with D perhaps matching TRBD2 (5 bases). The CDR3 length is 16 residues. V shed 2 bases and J shed 4 bases, with 16 bases lying between them. CDR1 is MNHEY and CDR2 is SVGAGI in the germline V gene. CDR3 in amino acids: CASSYLSAPGADTQYF. The DNA for the CDR3 is TGTGCCAGCAGTTACCTTAGCGCCCCTGGGGCAGATACGCAGTATTTT.

The chain is built from TRBV27 and TRBJ2-3, with D possibly TRBD2 on 6 matching bases. V was clipped by 5 bases and J by 0 bases, with 15 bases between them. Germline assignment: CDR1 MNHEY and CDR2 SMNVEV (reference sequence). The CDR3 consists of 16 residues. In DNA form, the CDR3 reads TGTGCCAGCAGTCTATTCCGGGGGACTAGCACAGATACGCAGTATTTT. Its protein product is CASSLFRGTSTDTQYF.

V and J are TRBV12-5 and TRBJ2-1; 11 bases align to TRBD2. V trimming: 5 bases; J trimming: 13 bases; junction bases outside the gene matches: 7. The CDR3 covers 13 residues. The germline V gene has CDR1 LGHNT and CDR2 FRNRAP. CDR3 DNA: TGTGCTAGTGGTGGGTCCCTAGCGGGGGGCCAGTTCTTC. It specifies CASGGSLAGGQFF.

For the CDR3, the DNA is TGCGCCAGCAGCCCGGCGGGACTAGTACAAGATACGCAGTATTTT. Translation: CASSPAGLVQDTQYF. The chain couples TRBV5-1 to TRBJ2-3; 8 nucleotides agree with TRBD2. Germline V gene data show CDR1 as SGHRS and CDR2 as YFSETQ. Losses at the gene ends were 4 bases for V and 5 bases for J; bases not matched to a gene: 9. The CDR3 loop spans 15 amino acids.

The V call is TRBV19, the J call TRBJ2-7, with a tentative D call TRBD1 (5 bases). The CDR3 totals 13 residues. V was pared by 6 bases and J by 1 base, with 10 bases between. Germline assignment: CDR1 LNHDA and CDR2 SQIVND (reference sequence). CDR3 protein: CASSLGPSYEQYF. The CDR3 region has the DNA TGTGCCAGTAGCCTGGGGCCTTCCTACGAGCAGTACTTC.

This clone has a single count. The chain employs TRBV9 and TRBJ2-7; 8 bases are shared with TRBD2. From germline, CDR1 is SGDLS and CDR2 YYNGEE. This CDR3 comprises 15 residues. V was clipped by 0 bases and J by 4 bases; unmatched bases: 6. CDR3 protein: CASSVATSGAYEQYF. In nucleotides, the CDR3 is TGTGCCAGCAGCGTAGCTACTAGCGGAGCTTACGAGCAGTACTTC.

This clone was detected only once. The V call is TRBV15, the J call TRBJ2-1; weak D call: TRBD1 (5 bases). Germline assignment: CDR1 LNHNV and CDR2 YYDKDF (reference sequence). The V and J ends lost 2 bases and 0 bases respectively, with 14 bases between them. The CDR3 is 17 amino acids. The CDR3 here is CATSRFAGSSSYNEQFF. As DNA, the CDR3 is TGTGCCACCAGCAGATTCGCAGGGTCCAGCTCCTACAATGAGCAGTTCTTC.

This chain links TRBV4-1 with TRBJ2-3; TRBD2 agrees at 7 bases. V was clipped by 0 bases and J by 3 bases; unmatched bases: 3. In germline, CDR1 is MGHRA, CDR2 YSYEKL. This CDR3 is 15 amino acids long. The CDR3 protein is CASSQDTGGTDTQYF. CDR3 DNA sequence: TGCGCCAGCAGCCAAGATACGGGAGGTACAGATACGCAGTATTTT.

Concerning this clone itself: Since the CDR3 does not end with the conserved phenylalanine or tryptophan, this likely comes from a read error. The CDR3 spells CASSSGTGNSPLHS. The CDR3 coding sequence is TGTGCCAGCAGTTCCGGGACAGGCAATTCACCCCTCCACTCT. V usage is TRBV27 and J usage is TRBJ1-6, with TRBD1 matching 8 bases. The CDR3 extends over 14 amino acids. The germline V gene encodes CDR1 MNHEY and CDR2 SMNVEV (reference sequence). V trimming: 4 bases; J trimming: 7 bases; junction bases outside the gene matches: 3.

The chain is built from TRBV5-1 and TRBJ2-7, with D possibly TRBD2 on 7 matching bases. V was clipped by 5 bases and J by 4 bases, with 19 bases between them. The CDR3 has 15 amino acids. Germline CDR1 SGHRS, CDR2 YFSETQ. The CDR3 bases are TGCGCCAGCAGACGATCGGAGGGGGAGGGTTACGAGCAGTACTTC. Its translation: CASRRSEGEGYEQYF.

The chain couples TRBV2 to TRBJ2-7; TRBD2 matches at 9 bases. With V trimmed by 7 bases and J by 3 bases, 4 bases remained unmatched. Germline CDR1 is SNHLY and CDR2 is FYNNEI. There are 13 residues in the CDR3. The DNA for the CDR3 is TGTGCCAGCACAGCGACTAGCGGCTACGAGCAGTACTTC. This codes for CASTATSGYEQYF.